Following are 3 T cell receptor beta chains from one sample sequenced in a study of T cell responses to AZD1222 COVID-19 vaccine. Only in-frame clones appear in the TCRdb table, and some are missing; sequencing was by immunoSEQ multiplex PCR. Counted here are some 180,000 clones, approximately 91% occurring once; the ten biggest clones make up over 1.5%. Sequencing was performed on peripheral blood, taken 28 days after the second AZD1222 dose. The origin of the receptors is an adult who received the AZD1222 COVID-19 vaccine.

J is TRBJ1-5 and V is TRBV6-4; D is perhaps TRBD1 (6 bases). The germline V gene has CDR1 MRHNA and CDR2 SNTAGT. With 0 bases removed from V and 5 bases from J, the gap between germline ends came to 11 bases. CDR3 length equals 15 residues. The CDR3 sequence is CASSDSGRGDQPQHF. The CDR3, as DNA: TGTGCCAGCAGTGACTCCGGCAGGGGCGATCAGCCCCAGCATTTT.

V gene TRBV27 combines with J gene TRBJ2-1; 12 bases match TRBD2. Trimming removed 6 bases from V and 1 base from J; junction bases left unmatched: 7. The CDR3 loop spans 17 amino acids. The germline CDR1 and CDR2 sequences are MNHEY and SMNVEV (reference sequence). In DNA, the CDR3 is TGTGCCAGCAGACAGACCCTAGCGGGAGGGTCCTACAATGAGCAGTTCTTC. Its translation: CASRQTLAGGSYNEQFF.

V and J are TRBV11-2 and TRBJ1-2, with unresolved D. V was trimmed by 1 base and J by 3 bases, leaving 6 bases between them. The CDR3 is 13 residues long. The germline gives CDR1 SGHAT, CDR2 FQNNGV. CDR3 region: CASSLVRYYGYTF. DNA of the CDR3: TGTGCCAGCAGCTTAGTTAGATACTATGGCTACACCTTC.